This T cell receptor beta chain was documented in a study of Graves' ophthalmopathy and Graves' hyperthyroidism. Uncontrolled infections, pregnancy, lactation or other autoimmune diseases led to patient exclusion. The authors amplified TCR beta CDR3 regions from RNA transcripts. After a first-round RT-PCR with HTBI primers, a second-round multiplex PCR was run. TCRdb re-analysed the multiplex PCR reads in MiXCR, keeping a single row per CDR3 protein. The sample lists hundreds of thousands of distinct CDR3 sequences, around 21% occurring once. Findings of the study overall: Both an approximately 68% sensitivity and an approximately 76% specificity characterized the model's predictions of ophthalmopathy progression.

In its sample, this clonotype was seen many times. Its cognate antigen is unknown. CDR1 DFQATT and CDR2 SNEGSKA come from the germline V gene (reference sequence). The CDR3 spans 12 residues. J gave up 4 bases and V 2 bases, and 2 bases lay outside the gene matches. The genes are TRBV20-1 and TRBJ2-7, with 7 bases identical to TRBD2. Sequencing used peripheral blood. The receptor comes from a woman between 18 and 30 years old with stable Graves' hyperthyroidism. CDR3 sequence: CSARLAEYEQYF. The CDR3, as DNA: TGCAGTGCTAGACTAGCGGAGTACGAGCAGTACTTC.